Below, 25 T cell receptor beta chains from the same sample are listed, as sequenced in a study of PD-1 blockade in classical Hodgkin lymphoma. Exposure to brentuximab vedotin varied, and each patient had relapsed following autologous stem cell transplantation. The method was immunoSEQ multiplex PCR; TCRdb's version includes in-frame clones alone and lacks a portion of them. The repertoire has under 100,000 clones, over 80% of them found once; the top ten carry 9.5% to 15%. Sequenced material: peripheral blood mononuclear cells (PBMCs), taken at baseline. Every receptor here comes from a human donor with classical Hodgkin lymphoma.

The chain combines TRBV25-1 with TRBJ1-1; the D gene is possibly TRBD1 (6 bases). Germline CDR1 is MGHDK and CDR2 is SYGVNS. V lost 6 bases and J lost 6, with 11 bases in between. This CDR3 spans 12 amino acids. The CDR3 spells CASSQGLSEAFF. For the CDR3, the DNA is TGTGCCAGCAGCCAGGGGCTCTCTGAAGCTTTCTTT.

CDR3 amino acids: CASSVPPGLAGPAYNEQFF. DNA for the CDR3: TGTGCCAGCAGCGTACCCCCGGGACTAGCGGGACCCGCCTACAATGAGCAGTTCTTC. This chain uses TRBV9 with TRBJ2-1; 13 bases are a match to TRBD2. The germline V gene encodes CDR1 SGDLS and CDR2 YYNGEE. After removal of 1 base from V and 2 bases from J, the junction contained 9 bases not matched to a gene. The CDR3 covers 19 residues.

The chain joins TRBV7-6 to TRBJ1-2; TRBD1 matches 10 bases. This CDR3 is built from 16 residues. Looked up from germline, CDR1 is SGHVS and CDR2 is FNYEAQ. V was pared by 5 bases and J by 2 bases, with 8 bases of the junction left unmatched. CDR3 in DNA: TGTGCCAGCAGCGCCGACCCGGGACAGGGGAACTATGGCTACACCTTC. Its protein product is CASSADPGQGNYGYTF.

This clone was recorded a few times. The rearrangement joins TRBV10-2 to TRBJ2-1; maybe TRBD1 (5 bases). The CDR3 length is 12 residues. The V gene lost 6 bases and the J gene lost 10 bases, with 13 bases spanning the gap. Germline assignment: CDR1 WSHSY and CDR2 SAAADI. Here the CDR3 DNA reads TGCGCCAGCAGCGCAGGGATAAAGGAGCAGTTCTTC. This gives the protein CASSAGIKEQFF.

This chain uses TRBV30 with TRBJ1-2; possible D gene TRBD1, 6 bases. This CDR3 contains 13 residues. The V and J ends lost 3 bases and 4 bases respectively, with 12 bases between them. Germline CDR1 GTSNPN, CDR2 SVGIG (reference sequence). This CDR3 reads CAWSALTGYGYTF. DNA of the CDR3: TGTGCCTGGAGCGCCTTGACAGGCTATGGCTACACCTTC.

The chain uses TRBV9 and TRBJ2-3; possible D gene TRBD2, 6 bases. The germline gives CDR1 SGDLS, CDR2 YYNGEE. Trimming cost V 0 bases and J 6 bases, with 14 bases left between them. The length of the CDR3 is 15 residues. CDR3 amino acids: CASSVGAGKGDTQYF. The CDR3 DNA follows: TGTGCCAGCAGCGTAGGGGCGGGGAAAGGGGATACGCAGTATTTT.

This clone was recorded a few times. The rearrangement links TRBV10-3 to TRBJ2-4, with D possibly being TRBD1 (7 bases). The CDR3 covers 15 residues. Germline V lookup: CDR1 ENHRY, CDR2 SYGVKD. Trimming removed 3 bases at V and 6 bases at J, with 15 bases between. DNA for the CDR3: TGTGCCATCAGTGACCCGGGCAGGGGGGTAAACATTCAGTACTTC. Translating it yields CAISDPGRGVNIQYF.

The V call is TRBV28, the J call TRBJ2-1, with a possible D match to TRBD1 (6 bases). There are 12 residues in the CDR3. Trimming cost V 6 bases and J 15 bases, with 18 bases left between them. Per germline, CDR1 MDHEN and CDR2 SYDVKM. CDR3 amino acids: CASSPRGIVWFF. The CDR3 region has the DNA TGTGCCAGCAGCCCTAGGGGGATCGTTTGGTTCTTC.

The chain joins TRBV9 to TRBJ2-2, with 11 bases that match TRBD2. The CDR3 consists of 18 residues. The V and J ends lost 2 bases and 4 bases, in that order; junction bases with no gene match: 10. Germline CDR1 SGDLS, CDR2 YYNGEE. The CDR3 DNA sequence: TGTGCCAGCAGCGTTGTAGCGGGAGGGCCCCACGGCACCGGGGAGCTGTTTTTT. Protein product: CASSVVAGGPHGTGELFF.

The rearrangement links TRBV7-2 to TRBJ1-1; 9 positions match TRBD1. Germline V CDR1 and CDR2: SGHTA, FQGNSA. The V and J ends lost 5 bases and 5 bases, in that order; junction bases with no gene match: 9. CDR3 size: 15 residues. CDR3 in amino acids: CASSPQQGAGTEAFF. Written as DNA, the CDR3 is TGTGCCAGCAGCCCACAACAGGGGGCCGGAACTGAAGCTTTCTTT.

As to this clone: Different DNA sequences within this sample yield the same CDR3. This sequence joins TRBV19 and TRBJ2-5, with D maybe TRBD2 (6 bases). CDR1 is LNHDA and CDR2 is SQIVND in the germline V gene (reference sequence). Trimming pared 3 bases from V and 2 bases from J, leaving 10 bases between. The CDR3 runs 14 residues. The CDR3 nucleotides read TGTGCCAGTAGTATCCGGGGACTGCAAGAGACCCAGTACTTC. Translation: CASSIRGLQETQYF.

The V call is TRBV9, the J call TRBJ2-7; 8 nucleotides agree with TRBD1. The CDR3 sequence is 15 residues long. Germline V gives CDR1 SGDLS, CDR2 YYNGEE. Trimming at V came to 3 bases and at J to 6 bases, leaving 11 bases not matched to a gene. The chain's CDR3 is CASSGEDRAIPEQYF. Written as DNA, the CDR3 is TGTGCCAGCAGCGGAGAGGACAGGGCGATCCCCGAGCAGTACTTC.

This chain links TRBV5-1 with TRBJ2-1; no firm D call. The V end lost 0 bases, the J end lost 9 bases, and 19 bases lay between the germline ends. Germline CDR1 and CDR2: SGHRS and YFSETQ. The CDR3 sequence is 16 residues long. Written as DNA, the CDR3 is TGCGCCAGCAGCTTGGCATCTGGGCATCTGGTCCGTGAGCAGTTCTTC. Its protein product is CASSLASGHLVREQFF.

The chain uses TRBV6-5 and TRBJ2-5, with 7 nucleotides matching TRBD1. Per the germline V gene, CDR1 is MNHEY and CDR2 is SVGAGI. CDR3 size: 15 residues. The V gene end was trimmed by 2 bases and the J gene end by 5 bases; junction bases not matched to a gene: 8. The CDR3, as DNA: TGTGCCAGCAGTTACGAGGGGGCTGACGCGGAGACCCAGTACTTC. This encodes CASSYEGADAETQYF.

The sample holds many counts of this clone. The CDR3 DNA follows: TGTGCCAGCAGTGACCAGGGCGGCAATCAGCCCCAGCATTTT. Translated: CASSDQGGNQPQHF. This chain links TRBV2 with TRBJ1-5, with TRBD1 as a possible D gene (5 bases). Looked up from germline, CDR1 is SNHLY and CDR2 is FYNNEI. V was trimmed by 3 bases and J by 2 bases, leaving 8 bases between them. This CDR3 is 14 amino acids long.

This clone was seen a handful of times. The chain has TRBV6-6 and TRBJ2-7; D might be TRBD2 (5 bases). Germline V CDR1 and CDR2: MNHNY, SVGAGI (reference sequence). V lost 7 bases to trimming and J lost 5 bases, with 9 bases between them. The CDR3 is 11 amino acids. As DNA, the CDR3 is TGTGCCAGCACCGCCGGGGACGAGCAGTACTTC. Encoded protein: CASTAGDEQYF.

This clone was detected a few times. This chain uses TRBV29-1 with TRBJ2-7; no clear D gene. Trimming removed 4 bases at V and 4 bases at J, with 8 bases between. The CDR3 is 11 residues long. Germline CDR1 SQVTM, CDR2 ANQGSEA. As DNA, the CDR3 is TGCAGCGTTGGGAATGGATACGAGCAGTACTTC. Its protein product is CSVGNGYEQYF.

The chain links TRBV7-2 to TRBJ2-5; D call uncertain. Germline loops: CDR1 SGHTA, CDR2 FQGNSA. V lost 5 bases, J lost 5 bases, and 6 bases lay in between. The CDR3 extends over 11 amino acids. The CDR3 DNA reads TGTGCCAGCAGCATACGGGAGACCCAGTACTTC. This codes for CASSIRETQYF.

The J gene is TRBJ1-2, the V gene TRBV7-2, with D possibly matching TRBD1 (6 bases). Per the germline V gene, CDR1 is SGHTA and CDR2 is FQGNSA. Trimming took off 1 base at V and 7 bases at J, with 10 bases between the two ends. This CDR3 is built from 13 residues. CDR3 residues: CASSLGGTSGYTF. The CDR3 bases are TGTGCCAGCAGCTTAGGGGGGACAAGTGGCTACACCTTC.

The chain combines TRBV4-1 with TRBJ2-3; TRBD1 matches 8 bases. CDR3 length: 16 amino acids. With V trimmed by 0 bases and J by 3 bases, 5 bases remained unmatched. The germline CDR1 and CDR2 sequences are MGHRA and YSYEKL. CDR3 amino acids: CASSQDRQGNTDTQYF. The CDR3 bases are TGCGCCAGCAGCCAAGATCGACAGGGGAATACAGATACGCAGTATTTT.

The V gene is TRBV9, the J gene TRBJ1-3; D unclear. V lost 0 bases and J lost 0, with 7 bases in between. The length of the CDR3 is 15 residues. The germline V gene encodes CDR1 SGDLS and CDR2 YYNGEE. The CDR3 reads CASSVGSTSGNTIYF. The CDR3 nucleotides are TGTGCCAGCAGCGTAGGATCTACCTCTGGAAACACCATATATTTT.

The J gene is TRBJ1-4, the V gene TRBV5-1; maybe TRBD1 (6 bases). Germline CDR1 and CDR2: SGHRS and YFSETQ. Trimming took off 4 bases at V and 2 bases at J, with 12 bases between the two ends. CDR3 length: 15 residues. As DNA, the CDR3 is TGCGCCAGCAGCCCCCTGGGGGGCACTAATGAAAAACTGTTTTTT. Amino acids: CASSPLGGTNEKLFF.

CDR3 in amino acids: CASSGWNQEQFF. CDR3 DNA: TGTGCCAGCAGCGGCTGGAATCAAGAACAGTTCTTC. The rearrangement uses TRBV4-2 and TRBJ2-1; D ambiguous. The CDR3 has 12 amino acids. Looked up from germline, CDR1 is LGHNA and CDR2 is YNFKEQ. V lost 5 bases, J lost 13 bases, and 15 bases lay in between.

The rearrangement links TRBV28 to TRBJ2-2; 7 nucleotides line up with TRBD1. CDR3 size: 16 residues. CDR1 is MDHEN, CDR2 SYDVKM, per germline. After removal of 6 bases from V and 4 bases from J, the junction contained 11 bases not matched to a gene. In nucleotides, the CDR3 is TGTGCCAGCAGGCCTGGGGACAGATATCTCACCGGGGAGCTGTTTTTT. It is translated as CASRPGDRYLTGELFF. Variable domain in full (rest from reference TRBV28 and TRBJ2-2): DVKVTQSSRYLVKRTGEKVFLECVQDMDHENMFWYRQDPGLGLRLIYFSYDVKMKEKGDIPEGYSVSREKKERFSLILESASTNQTSMYLCASRPGDRYLTGELFFGEGSRLTVL.

The chain joins TRBV14 to TRBJ1-5; D is ambiguous. V lost 1 base and J 8 bases, leaving 6 bases between the germline ends. Germline values: CDR1 SGHDN, CDR2 FVKESK. This CDR3 is built from 12 residues. The CDR3 DNA follows: TGTGCCAGCAGCCAAGGGAGCAAGCCCCAGCATTTT. Translated, it gives CASSQGSKPQHF.